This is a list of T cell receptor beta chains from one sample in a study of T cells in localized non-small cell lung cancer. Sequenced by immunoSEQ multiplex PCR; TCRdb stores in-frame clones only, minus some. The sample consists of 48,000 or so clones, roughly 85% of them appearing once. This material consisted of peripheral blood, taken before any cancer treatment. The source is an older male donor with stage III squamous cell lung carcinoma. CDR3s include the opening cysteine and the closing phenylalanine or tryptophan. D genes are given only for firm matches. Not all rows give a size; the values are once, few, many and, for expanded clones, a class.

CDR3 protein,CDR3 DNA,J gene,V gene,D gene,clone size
CASSAPDRAETQYF,TGTGCCAGCAGTGCTCCGGACAGGGCGGAGACCCAGTACTTC,TRBJ2-5,TRBV28,TRBD1,NA
CASVGAGVGTDTQYF,TGTGCCAGTGTGGGGGCGGGAGTCGGCACAGATACGCAGTATTTT,TRBJ2-3,TRBV19,NA,once
CASSLVDRLSTDTQYF,TGTGCCAGCAGCTTAGTGGACAGATTAAGCACAGATACGCAGTATTTT,TRBJ2-3,TRBV7-9,NA,NA
CAISDPGLAGGHQTQYF,TGTGCCATCAGTGATCCGGGACTAGCGGGAGGTCACCAGACCCAGTACTTC,TRBJ2-5,TRBV10-3,TRBD2,NA
CASSNAGNCNQPQHF,TGTGCCAGCAGCAATGCAGGGAATTGCAATCAGCCCCAGCATTTT,TRBJ1-5,TRBV21-1,NA,NA
CASSLAMPGTSGHNEQFF,TGCGCCAGCAGCTTGGCCATGCCCGGGACTAGCGGACACAATGAGCAGTTCTTC,TRBJ2-1,TRBV5-1,TRBD2,once
CASGYGTTKAFF,TGTGCTAGTGGATACGGGACAACCAAAGCTTTCTTT,TRBJ1-1,TRBV12-5,NA,NA
CASSLGQNSGNTIYF,TGTGCCAGCAGCTTGGGACAGAACTCTGGAAACACCATATATTTT,TRBJ1-3,TRBV5-4,NA,once
CASSQGLTSSTPYGYTF,TGTGCCAGCAGCCAAGGTCTGACTTCGTCAACACCCTATGGCTACACCTTC,TRBJ1-2,TRBV14,NA,once
CASSYSRNRKNTEAFF,TGTGCCAGCAGTTACTCAAGAAACAGGAAGAACACTGAAGCTTTCTTT,TRBJ1-1,TRBV6-5,NA,once
CASSQVRAGEAGANVLTF,TGCGCCAGCAGCCAAGTTCGGGCAGGGGAAGCTGGGGCCAACGTCCTGACTTTC,TRBJ2-6,TRBV4-1,NA,NA
CTSSQAVTEQETQYF,TGCACCAGCAGCCAAGCCGTTACGGAGCAAGAGACCCAGTACTTC,TRBJ2-5,TRBV1,NA,NA
CASGGVEETQYF,TGTGCCAGCGGGGGGGTGGAAGAGACCCAGTACTTC,TRBJ2-5,TRBV6-6,TRBD2,NA
CSVEGHSTSGSYNEQFF,TGCAGCGTTGAAGGGCATAGCACTTCGGGCTCCTACAATGAGCAGTTCTTC,TRBJ2-1,TRBV29-1,NA,NA
CASSRPPTYEQYF,TGCGCCAGCAGCCGGCCCCCAACCTACGAGCAGTACTTC,TRBJ2-7,TRBV5-1,NA,NA
CASRPGQLNYGYTF,TGTGCCAGCAGGCCGGGACAACTTAACTATGGCTACACCTTC,TRBJ1-2,TRBV28,NA,once
CASSQELSSYNEQFF,TGTGCCAGCAGCCAAGAACTCAGCTCCTACAATGAGCAGTTCTTC,TRBJ2-1,TRBV5-4,NA,medium-sized
CASSDRGEQFF,TGCGCCAGCAGTGATAGGGGGGAGCAGTTCTTC,TRBJ2-1,TRBV10-2,NA,NA